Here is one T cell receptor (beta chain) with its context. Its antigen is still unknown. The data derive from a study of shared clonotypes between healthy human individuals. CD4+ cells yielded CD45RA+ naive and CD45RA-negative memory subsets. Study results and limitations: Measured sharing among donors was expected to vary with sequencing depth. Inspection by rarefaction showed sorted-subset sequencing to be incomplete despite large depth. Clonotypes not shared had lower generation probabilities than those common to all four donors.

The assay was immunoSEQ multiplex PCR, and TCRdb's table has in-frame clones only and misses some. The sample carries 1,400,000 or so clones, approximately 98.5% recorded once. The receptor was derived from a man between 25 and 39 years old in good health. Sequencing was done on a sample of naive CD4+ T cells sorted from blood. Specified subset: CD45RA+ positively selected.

CDR3 sequence (DNA): TGCAGCGTTGAAAGGGGAGATGAAGCTTTCTTT. The encoded protein is CSVERGDEAFF. The chain is built from TRBV29-1 and TRBJ1-1, with a possible D match to TRBD1 (5 bases). The germline V gene has CDR1 SQVTM and CDR2 ANQGSEA. V shed 2 bases and J shed 7 bases, with 8 bases lying between them. The CDR3 has 11 amino acids.